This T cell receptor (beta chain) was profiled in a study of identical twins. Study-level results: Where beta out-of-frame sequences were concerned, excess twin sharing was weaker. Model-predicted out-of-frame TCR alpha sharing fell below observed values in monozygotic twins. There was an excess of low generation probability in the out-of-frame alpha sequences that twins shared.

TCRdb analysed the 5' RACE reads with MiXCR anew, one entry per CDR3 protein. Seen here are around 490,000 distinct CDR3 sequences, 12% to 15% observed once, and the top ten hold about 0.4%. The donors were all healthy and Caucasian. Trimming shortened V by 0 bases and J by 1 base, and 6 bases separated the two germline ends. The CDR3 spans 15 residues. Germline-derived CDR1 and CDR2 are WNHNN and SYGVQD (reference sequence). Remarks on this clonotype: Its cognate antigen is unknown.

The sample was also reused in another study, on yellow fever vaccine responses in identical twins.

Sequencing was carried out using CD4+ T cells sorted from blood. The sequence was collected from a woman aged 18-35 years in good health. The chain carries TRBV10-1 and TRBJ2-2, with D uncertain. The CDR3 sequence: CASSESNQNTGELFF. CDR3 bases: TGCGCCAGCAGTGAGTCTAACCAGAACACCGGGGAGCTGTTTTTT.